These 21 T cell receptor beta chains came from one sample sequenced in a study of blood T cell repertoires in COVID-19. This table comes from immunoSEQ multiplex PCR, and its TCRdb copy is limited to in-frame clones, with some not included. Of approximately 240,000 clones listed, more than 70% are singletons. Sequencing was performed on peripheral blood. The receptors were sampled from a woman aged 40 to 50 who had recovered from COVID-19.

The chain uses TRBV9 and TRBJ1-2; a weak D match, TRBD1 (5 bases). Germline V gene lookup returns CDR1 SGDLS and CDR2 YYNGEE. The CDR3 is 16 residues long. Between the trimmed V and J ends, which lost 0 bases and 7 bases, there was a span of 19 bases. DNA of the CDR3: TGTGCCAGCAGCGTAGCTACGTCGGGCAGGGCGGCTGGCTACACCTTC. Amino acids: CASSVATSGRAAGYTF.

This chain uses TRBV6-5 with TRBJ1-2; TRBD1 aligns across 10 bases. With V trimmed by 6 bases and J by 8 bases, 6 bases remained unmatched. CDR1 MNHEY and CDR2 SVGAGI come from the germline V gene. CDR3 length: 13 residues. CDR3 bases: TGTGCCAGCAGCCGCTGGGACAGGGGCGGCTACACCTTC. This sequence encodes CASSRWDRGGYTF.

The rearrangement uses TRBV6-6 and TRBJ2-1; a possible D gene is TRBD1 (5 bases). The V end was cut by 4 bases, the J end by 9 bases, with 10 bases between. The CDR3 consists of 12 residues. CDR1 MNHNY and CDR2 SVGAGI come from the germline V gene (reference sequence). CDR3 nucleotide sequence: TGTGCCAGCAGTTCAGGGCAAAGTGAGCAGTTCTTC. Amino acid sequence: CASSSGQSEQFF.

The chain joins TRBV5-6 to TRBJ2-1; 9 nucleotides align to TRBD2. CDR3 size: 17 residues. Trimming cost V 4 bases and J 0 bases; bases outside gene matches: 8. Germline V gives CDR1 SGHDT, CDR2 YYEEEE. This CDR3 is CASSILSGSSSYNEQFF. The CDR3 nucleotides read TGTGCCAGCAGCATACTTAGCGGGAGCAGCTCCTACAATGAGCAGTTCTTC.

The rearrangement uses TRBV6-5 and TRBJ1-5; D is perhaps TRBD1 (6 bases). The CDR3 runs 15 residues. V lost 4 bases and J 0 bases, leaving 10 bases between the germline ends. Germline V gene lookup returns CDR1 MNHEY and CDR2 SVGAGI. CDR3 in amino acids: CASSSNRDSNQPQHF. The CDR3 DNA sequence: TGTGCCAGCAGTTCTAACAGGGATAGCAATCAGCCCCAGCATTTT.

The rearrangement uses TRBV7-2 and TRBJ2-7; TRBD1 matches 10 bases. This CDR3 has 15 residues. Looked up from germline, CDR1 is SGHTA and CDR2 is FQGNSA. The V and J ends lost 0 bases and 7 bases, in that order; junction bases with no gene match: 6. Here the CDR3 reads CASSLADRTGGEQYF. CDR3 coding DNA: TGTGCCAGCAGCTTAGCGGATCGGACAGGGGGAGAGCAGTACTTC.

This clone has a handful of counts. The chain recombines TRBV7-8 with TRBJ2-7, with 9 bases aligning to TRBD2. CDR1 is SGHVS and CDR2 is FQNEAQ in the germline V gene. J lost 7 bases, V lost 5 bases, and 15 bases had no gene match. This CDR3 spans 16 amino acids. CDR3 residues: CASSPGAVAGDREQYF. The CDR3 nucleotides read TGTGCCAGCAGCCCCGGGGCGGTAGCGGGGGATCGGGAGCAGTACTTC.

CDR3 loop: CASSHRQVSNTGELFF. The CDR3 DNA reads TGCGCCAGCAGCCACAGACAGGTCTCGAACACCGGGGAGCTGTTTTTT. The rearrangement uses TRBV5-1 and TRBJ2-2, with D possibly TRBD1 on 6 matching bases. This CDR3 is built from 16 residues. Trimming left V 4 bases short and J 0 bases short, with 13 bases between. Per the germline V gene, CDR1 is SGHRS and CDR2 is YFSETQ.

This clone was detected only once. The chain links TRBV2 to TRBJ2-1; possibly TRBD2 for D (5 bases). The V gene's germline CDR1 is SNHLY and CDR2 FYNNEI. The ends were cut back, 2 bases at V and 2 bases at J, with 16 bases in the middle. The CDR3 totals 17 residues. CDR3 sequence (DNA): TGTGCCAGCAGTGAAATAAGAAGCGGTAACCCCTACAATGAGCAGTTCTTC. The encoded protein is CASSEIRSGNPYNEQFF. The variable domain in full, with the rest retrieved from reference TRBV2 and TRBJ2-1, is EPEVTQTPSHQVTQMGQEVILRCVPISNHLYFYWYRQILGQKVEFLVSFYNNEISEKSEIFDDQFSVERPDGSNFTLKIRSTKLEDSAMYFCASSEIRSGNPYNEQFFGPGTRLTVL.

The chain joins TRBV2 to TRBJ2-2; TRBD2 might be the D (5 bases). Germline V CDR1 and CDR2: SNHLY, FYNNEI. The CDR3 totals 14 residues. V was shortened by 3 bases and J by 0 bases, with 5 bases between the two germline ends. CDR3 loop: CASSDGTNTGELFF. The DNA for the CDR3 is TGTGCCAGCAGTGACGGGACGAACACCGGGGAGCTGTTTTTT.

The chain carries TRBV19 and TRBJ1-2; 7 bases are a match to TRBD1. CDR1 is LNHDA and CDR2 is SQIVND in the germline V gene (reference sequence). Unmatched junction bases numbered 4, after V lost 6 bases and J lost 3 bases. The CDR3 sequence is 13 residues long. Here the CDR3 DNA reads TGTGCCAGTAGCAGGCAGGGGGACTATGGCTACACCTTC. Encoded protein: CASSRQGDYGYTF.

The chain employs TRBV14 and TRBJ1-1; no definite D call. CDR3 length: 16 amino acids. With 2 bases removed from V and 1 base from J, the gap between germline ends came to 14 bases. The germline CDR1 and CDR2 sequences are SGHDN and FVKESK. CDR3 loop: CASSQRQPAGNTEAFF. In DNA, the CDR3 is TGTGCCAGCAGCCAACGGCAACCGGCGGGGAACACTGAAGCTTTCTTT.

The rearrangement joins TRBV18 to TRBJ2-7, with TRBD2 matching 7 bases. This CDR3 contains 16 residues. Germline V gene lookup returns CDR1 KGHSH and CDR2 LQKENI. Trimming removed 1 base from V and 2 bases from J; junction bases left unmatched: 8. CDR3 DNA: TGTGCCAGCTCACCACTAGCGGGCGAGCTCACCTACGAGCAGTACTTC. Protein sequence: CASSPLAGELTYEQYF.

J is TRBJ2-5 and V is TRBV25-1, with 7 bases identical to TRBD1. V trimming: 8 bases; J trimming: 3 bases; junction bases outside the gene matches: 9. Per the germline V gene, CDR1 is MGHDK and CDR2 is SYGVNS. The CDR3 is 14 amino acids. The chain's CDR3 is CASRPTTGEETQYF. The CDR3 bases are TGTGCCAGCCGACCTACCACAGGGGAAGAGACCCAGTACTTC.

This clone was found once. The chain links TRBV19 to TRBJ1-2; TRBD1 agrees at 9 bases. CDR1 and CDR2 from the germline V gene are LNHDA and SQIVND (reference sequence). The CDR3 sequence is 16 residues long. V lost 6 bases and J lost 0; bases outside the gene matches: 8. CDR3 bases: TGTGCCAGTAGCCCGGACAGGGGCATAGCTAACTATGGCTACACCTTC. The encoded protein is CASSPDRGIANYGYTF.

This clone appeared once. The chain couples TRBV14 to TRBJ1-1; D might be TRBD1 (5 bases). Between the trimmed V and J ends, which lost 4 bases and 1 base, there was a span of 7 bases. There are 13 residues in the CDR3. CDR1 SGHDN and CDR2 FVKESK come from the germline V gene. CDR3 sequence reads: CASSRQRNTEAFF. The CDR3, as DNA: TGTGCCAGCAGCCGACAGCGGAACACTGAAGCTTTCTTT.

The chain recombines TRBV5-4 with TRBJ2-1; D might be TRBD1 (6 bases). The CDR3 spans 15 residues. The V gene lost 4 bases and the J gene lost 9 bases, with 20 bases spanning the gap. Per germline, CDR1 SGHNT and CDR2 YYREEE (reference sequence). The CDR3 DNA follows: TGTGCCAGCAGCCCAGGGGTGACCAAGGTTGGTGAGCAGTTCTTC. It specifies CASSPGVTKVGEQFF.

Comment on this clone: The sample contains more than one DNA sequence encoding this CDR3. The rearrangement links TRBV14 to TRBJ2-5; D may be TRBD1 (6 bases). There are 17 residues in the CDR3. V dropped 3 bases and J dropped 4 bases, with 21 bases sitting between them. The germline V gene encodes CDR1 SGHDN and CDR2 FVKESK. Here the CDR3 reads CASSHRGGSRGVETQYF. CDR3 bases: TGTGCCAGCAGCCACCGAGGGGGATCCCGAGGGGTAGAGACCCAGTACTTC.

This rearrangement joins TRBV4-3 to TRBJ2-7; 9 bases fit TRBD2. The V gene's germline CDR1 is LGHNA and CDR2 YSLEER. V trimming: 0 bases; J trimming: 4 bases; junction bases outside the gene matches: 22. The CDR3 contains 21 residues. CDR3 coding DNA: TGCGCCAGCAGCCAAGATATCTGGGAGGGGTTTAACCTAGCGGGAATTTACGAGCAGTACTTC. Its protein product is CASSQDIWEGFNLAGIYEQYF.

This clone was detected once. Written as DNA, the CDR3 is TGTGCCAGCAGCCAAGATAGAAGGGAGATCGGGACTAGGCTGACCTACGAGCAGTACTTC. The encoded protein is CASSQDRREIGTRLTYEQYF. The gene calls are TRBV3-1 (or the pseudogene TRBV3-2) and TRBJ2-7; 8 nucleotides line up with TRBD2. The V gene end was trimmed by 0 bases and the J gene end by 2 bases; junction bases not matched to a gene: 18. This CDR3 contains 20 residues. CDR1 and CDR2 from the germline V gene are LGHDT and YNNKEL (reference sequence).

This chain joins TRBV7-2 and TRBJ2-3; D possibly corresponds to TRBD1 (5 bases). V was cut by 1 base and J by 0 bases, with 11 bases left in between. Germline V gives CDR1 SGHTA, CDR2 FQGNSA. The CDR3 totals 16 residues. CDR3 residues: CASSLDRGRSTDTQYF. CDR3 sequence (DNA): TGTGCCAGCAGCTTAGATAGGGGCAGGAGCACAGATACGCAGTATTTT.